This T cell receptor (beta chain) was found in a study of blood T cell repertoires in COVID-19 (dated by TCRdb to 2020 to 2022). In terms of the full investigation: Samples from collaborators originated in the United States, Italy and Spain and spanned both the acute and convalescent phases of COVID-19. The prospective study material was composed of cDNA or gDNA derived from T cells, B-cell-depleted T cells, or PBMCs. The dataset comprised deeply sampled blood TCRbeta repertoires from subjects exposed to, actively infected with, or recovered from COVID-19. The repertoires were released in a freely available public database intended as a resource for research on the immune response to SARS-CoV-2. Samples were obtained from the ongoing ImmuneRACE study (first 160 participants) and from over 1,000 subjects provided by 6 global collaborators. Nearly every sample came with metadata listing a de-identified subject ID, COVID-19 status, age in years and sex. Where available, HLA class I and class II types were taken from metadata supplied by the sample provider and were not determined by assay-based typing.

Including the terminal cysteine and phenylalanine, the CDR3 comprises 16 residues. Only the CDR3 DNA is retained, 48 bases long and in frame from the first base. Looking up the germline V gene yields CDR1 MNHNS and CDR2 SASEGT. V is clipped by 3 bases and J by 3 bases, and the sequence between their germline boundaries is 15 bases long. Collaborating institutions collected whole blood in K2EDTA tubes following their own protocols. Collaborator samples were shipped for TCRbeta analysis as frozen whole blood, isolated PBMCs, or DNA extracted from either sample type. Concerning this clone: Its antigen is unknown. Base quality data are lacking; no much larger clone is found one base away.

The immunoSEQ Assay, a bias-controlled multiplex PCR, was used to amplify TCRbeta CDR3 regions from genomic DNA. Per the authors' processing: The number of nucleated cells in each sample was estimated from the amplification of reference gene primers within the assay. Sequence reads were collapsed and filtered to measure the absolute abundance of every unique TCRbeta CDR3 rearrangement. For each sample, productive Simpson clonality was calculated as the square root of Simpson's diversity index across productive rearrangements. This is the immuneACCESS table as TCRdb keeps it, with only in-frame sequences that have V and J called. A part of the clones is gone; compared with another copy, unresolved V genes explain less than half, and the rest is unexplained. V, J and clone size were drawn from that table, and D and trimming were deduced from the DNA. Within this sample are about 230,000 clones, with around 78% of them counted one time only. In total, the top ten clones hold approximately 2.6% of the sample.

The full study reports these points: The quantity of clinical and demographic metadata differed by source and by participant and was supplied without curation.

The TCR was taken from a woman between 65 and 79 years old with active or convalescent COVID-19. Material for sequencing was peripheral blood. Recombination joined TRBV6-1 with TRBJ1-3; the D gene remains uncertain. The nucleotide sequence is TGTGCCAGCAGTGACGGAGGGTGGGCAGTTGGAAACACCATATATTTT. Translated, it gives CASSDGGWAVGNTIYF.